This T cell receptor beta chain was captured in a study of regulatory T cells in long-lasting Graves disease. Whole-study results and caveats: Among the persistent patients, 2,741 public clonotypes were shared, more than the approximately 970 shared among new patients. Lower TCR diversity was seen in persistent Graves' patients than in newly diagnosed ones.

With regard to this clonotype: Its antigen is still unknown.

Time point reported: persistent/refractory GD, antithyroid drugs over 5 years with positive TRAb. The TCR library was made from RNA that had been extracted from PBMCs in TRIzol. Libraries of TCR beta came from iRepertoire HTBI primers plus Arm-PCR of CDR3 regions. Using its own MiXCR run on the multiplex PCR reads, TCRdb lists one record per CDR3 protein. The sample contains 400,000 or so distinct CDR3 sequences, around 21% of which appear only once. CDR1 is SGHTA, CDR2 FQGTGA, per germline. The CDR3 is 17 amino acids. Losses at the gene ends were 3 bases for V and 1 base for J; bases not matched to a gene: 6.

This sequence was found in a female donor with Graves disease. Here the sequenced sample was peripheral blood mononuclear cells (PBMCs), taken when the disease was refractory, from a patient treated with antithyroid drugs. The rearrangement links TRBV7-3 to TRBJ2-7, with 13 bases matching TRBD2. The CDR3 region has the DNA TGTGCCAGCAGCTTCCCTAGACTAGCGGGAGGATCCTACGAGCAGTACTTC. This sequence encodes CASSFPRLAGGSYEQYF.